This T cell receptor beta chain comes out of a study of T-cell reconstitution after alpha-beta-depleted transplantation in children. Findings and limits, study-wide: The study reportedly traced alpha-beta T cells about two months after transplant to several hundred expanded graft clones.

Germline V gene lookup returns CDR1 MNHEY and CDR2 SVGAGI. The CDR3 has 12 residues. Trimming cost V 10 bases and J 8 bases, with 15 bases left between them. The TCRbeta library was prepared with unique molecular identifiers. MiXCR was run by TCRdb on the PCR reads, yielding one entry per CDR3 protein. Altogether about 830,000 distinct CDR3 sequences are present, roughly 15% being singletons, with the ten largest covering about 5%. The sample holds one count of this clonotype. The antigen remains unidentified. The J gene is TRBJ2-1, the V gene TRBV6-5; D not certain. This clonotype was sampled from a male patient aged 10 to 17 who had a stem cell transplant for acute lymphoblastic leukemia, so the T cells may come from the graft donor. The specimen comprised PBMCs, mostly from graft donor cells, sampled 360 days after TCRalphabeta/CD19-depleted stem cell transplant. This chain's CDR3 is CATCAVRDEQFF. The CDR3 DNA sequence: TGTGCCACCTGCGCCGTAAGGGATGAGCAGTTCTTC.